This TCR beta chain stems from a study of radiotherapy plus CTLA-4 blockade in lung cancer. This CDR3 contains 13 residues. The germline CDR1 and CDR2 sequences are MNHNS and SASEGT. The V and J ends lost 4 bases and 4 bases respectively, with 10 bases between them. The study treated chemo-refractory metastatic non-small-cell lung cancer patients with focal radiation plus ipilimumab CTLA-4 blockade. A word on this clone: What it recognizes is unknown.

Only in-frame clones appear in the TCRdb table, and some are missing; sequencing was by immunoSEQ multiplex PCR. The sample shows some 73,000 clones, less than 85% of them seen only once. General observations from the study: Researchers report tumor-derived TCR clones expanding in blood after radiotherapy plus ipilimumab.

The TCR originated in a human donor with non-small cell lung cancer whose response to radiotherapy plus ipilimumab could not be evaluated. Material: peripheral blood, obtained from a patient treated with radiotherapy plus ipilimumab. The J gene is TRBJ1-1, the V gene TRBV6-1, with D possibly being TRBD1 (5 bases). This chain's CDR3 is CASSVGGGTEAFF. In DNA, the CDR3 is TGTGCCAGCAGTGTTGGGGGGGGCACTGAAGCTTTCTTT.